This T cell receptor (beta chain) was identified during a study of blood T cell repertoires in COVID-19. Study details: Nucleic acid was either cDNA or gDNA, and it came from T cells, B-cell-depleted T cells, or PBMCs.

Data came from immunoSEQ multiplex PCR; TCRdb stores just in-frame clones and leaves some out. The table shows roughly 30,000 clones, with around four fifths occurring only once. CDR3 length: 12 amino acids. The junction had 4 bases not matched to a gene; V was cut back by 9 bases and J by 5 bases. The germline gives CDR1 SNHLY, CDR2 FYNNEI. Sequenced material: peripheral blood. This clonotype originated in a woman in her fifties or sixties with acute or convalescent COVID-19. The chain recombines TRBV2 with TRBJ2-7, with 10 bases lining up with TRBD1. CDR3 sequence reads: CASGQGVHEQYF. For the CDR3, the DNA is TGTGCCAGTGGACAGGGGGTCCACGAGCAGTACTTC.